The entry that follows covers one T cell receptor (beta chain) sequence. The record originates from a study of siplizumab effects on memory and regulatory T cells. Repertoires were generated with immunoSEQ multiplex PCR, while TCRdb's copy carries only in-frame clones and drops some. The repertoire holds approximately 60,000 clones, with 95% to 98% as singletons. The sample was naive CD8+ T cells sorted from blood. This clonotype was obtained from a human donor in good health.

DNA of the CDR3: TGTGCCAGCAGCTTAGCGGGGTCCACCTACAATGAGCAGTTCTTC. It translates to CASSLAGSTYNEQFF. The rearrangement uses TRBV7-9 and TRBJ2-1; D ambiguous. V shed 0 bases and J shed 2 bases, with 8 bases lying between them. This CDR3 is built from 15 residues. Germline lookup yields CDR1 SEHNR and CDR2 FQNEAQ (reference sequence).